This T cell receptor (beta chain) was documented in a study of cytomegalovirus exposure and HLA in healthy donors. Overall study results and limits: Reported performance of the classifier showed diagnosis of cytomegalovirus status with high specificity and sensitivity.

The donors formed part of the approximately 110-subject validation cohort, distinct from the roughly 600-subject first cohort. The repertoire was sequenced with immunoSEQ multiplex PCR; TCRdb's copy has only in-frame clones and lacks some. The sample has some 180,000 clones, roughly 81% seen once; the top ten hold 1% to 1.5%. Of note for this clone: Its antigen remains unknown.

What was sequenced was PBMCs. This TCR was recovered from a woman aged 25-40 years in good health and CMV-seronegative.

The CDR3: CAWNIRGLNEKLFF. CDR3 nucleotides: TGTGCCTGGAATATCAGGGGGTTAAATGAAAAACTGTTTTTT. J is TRBJ1-4 and V is TRBV30; 7 bases are shared with TRBD1. With 4 bases clipped from V and 5 bases from J, the junction kept 7 bases outside the gene matches. Germline CDR1 reads GTSNPN; CDR2 reads SVGIG (reference sequence). The CDR3 is made up of 14 amino acids.